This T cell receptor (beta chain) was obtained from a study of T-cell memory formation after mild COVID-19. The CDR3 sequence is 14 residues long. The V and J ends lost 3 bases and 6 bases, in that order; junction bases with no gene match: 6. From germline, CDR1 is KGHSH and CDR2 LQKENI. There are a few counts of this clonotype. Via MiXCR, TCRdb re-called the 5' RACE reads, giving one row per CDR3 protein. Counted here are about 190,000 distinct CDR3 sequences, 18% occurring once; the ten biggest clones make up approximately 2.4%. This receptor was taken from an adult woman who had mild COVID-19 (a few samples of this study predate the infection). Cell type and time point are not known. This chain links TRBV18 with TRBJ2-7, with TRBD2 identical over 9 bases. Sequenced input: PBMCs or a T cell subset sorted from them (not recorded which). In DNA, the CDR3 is TGTGCCAGCTCACCGGCTAGCGGGATATCCGAGCAGTACTTC. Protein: CASSPASGISEQYF. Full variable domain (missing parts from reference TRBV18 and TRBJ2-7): NAGVMQNPRHLVRRRGQEARLRCSPMKGHSHVYWYRQLPEEGLKFMVYLQKENIIDESGMPKERFSAEFPKEGPSILRIQQVVRGDSAAYFCASSPASGISEQYFGPGTRLTVT.